Presented here are 32 T cell receptor beta chains from one specimen sequenced in a study of cytomegalovirus exposure and HLA in healthy donors (dated by TCRdb to 2016 to 2017). Library method: the immunoSEQ multiplex PCR assay. The multiplex PCR relied on a mix of 60 forward primers for TCR Vbeta segments and 13 reverse primers for TCR Jbeta segments. The immuneACCESS repertoire file appears here via TCRdb, limited to in-frame rearrangements. These files lack a portion of the clones; in checked studies, under half of the deficit traces to unresolved V genes, and the cause of the others is not known. The sample table shows around 280,000 clones, and around 90% are seen once. The top ten clones comprise 2% to 3% of the sample. The sample was PBMCs. These receptors all stem from a young woman in good health and CMV-seronegative.

V and J are TRBV7-6 and TRBJ1-5, with 11 nucleotides matching TRBD1. CDR1 and CDR2 (germline): SGHVS, FNYEAQ. This CDR3 region has 16 residues. Unmatched junction bases numbered 6, after V lost 4 bases and J lost 4 bases. As DNA, the CDR3 is TGTGCCAGCAGCTCCAGGACAGGGGGCTGGAATCAGCCCCAGCATTTT. This encodes CASSSRTGGWNQPQHF.

This clone was recorded a few times. One end of the junction varies from germline; a read error may be responsible. The chain couples TRBV4-1 to TRBJ2-7; no clear D gene. The CDR3 is made up of 14 amino acids. Germline V gene sequence: CDR1 MGHRA, CDR2 YSYEKL. As DNA, the CDR3 is TGCGCCAGCAGCCAAGTCATAATGGAGACGGAGAGACACTTC. Its protein is CASSQVIMETERHF.

This clone has more than one count but fewer than ten. The V gene is TRBV9, the J gene TRBJ1-1; 7 bases are a match to TRBD1. The V gene's germline CDR1 is SGDLS and CDR2 YYNGEE. V dropped 0 bases and J dropped 4; count of bases not matched to a gene: 12. The CDR3 contains 17 residues. Here the CDR3 DNA reads TGTGCCAGCAGCGTAGGTCTATTTCAGGGGGGTGCCACTGAAGCTTTCTTT. Residues: CASSVGLFQGGATEAFF.

This CDR3 reads CAFTTGTEAFF. For the CDR3, the DNA is TGTGCCTTCACTACCGGGACTGAAGCTTTCTTT. J is TRBJ1-1 and V is TRBV30; D is undetermined. The germline V gene encodes CDR1 GTSNPN and CDR2 SVGIG (reference sequence). Trimming pared 7 bases from V and 5 bases from J, leaving 11 bases between. The CDR3 runs to 11 residues.

The genes are TRBV6-1 and TRBJ1-1; D unresolved. This CDR3 region has 15 residues. Germline V gene sequence: CDR1 MNHNS, CDR2 SASEGT. V lost 2 bases and J 1 base, leaving 11 bases between the germline ends. As DNA, the CDR3 is TGTGCCAGCAGTGAACTAGGTCACCAGAACACTGAAGCTTTCTTT. This gives the protein CASSELGHQNTEAFF.

This clone was seen a single time. CDR3 in DNA: TGTGCCAGCAGCCAATGGGAGGATATGAACACTGAAGCTTTCTTT. Protein product: CASSQWEDMNTEAFF. V and J are TRBV14 and TRBJ1-1, with D unclear. Germline V lookup: CDR1 SGHDN, CDR2 FVKESK. The V end was cut by 2 bases, the J end by 0 bases, with 10 bases between. The CDR3 runs to 15 residues.

The chain uses TRBV27 and TRBJ2-7; 7 nucleotides line up with TRBD1. V shed 4 bases, J shed 0 bases, and the junction held 6 bases outside the gene matches. The CDR3 length is 15 residues. CDR1 MNHEY and CDR2 SMNVEV come from the germline V gene (reference sequence). The CDR3 protein is CASSSGQKSSYEQYF. The CDR3 coding sequence is TGTGCCAGCAGTTCGGGACAGAAGAGCTCCTACGAGCAGTACTTC.

The genes are TRBV18 and TRBJ1-1; no clear D. There are 14 residues in the CDR3. Looked up from germline, CDR1 is KGHSH and CDR2 is LQKENI. With 3 bases removed from V and 4 bases from J, the gap between germline ends came to 12 bases. CDR3 loop: CASSPSEVSTEAFF. Written as DNA, the CDR3 is TGTGCCAGCTCACCGTCGGAGGTTAGCACTGAAGCTTTCTTT.

This chain joins TRBV7-2 and TRBJ2-1, with 7 bases matching TRBD2. The V segment lost 1 base and the J segment 4 bases; nucleotides outside the gene matches: 4. Germline CDR1 and CDR2: SGHTA and FQGNSA. This CDR3 is built from 15 residues. CDR3 bases: TGTGCCAGCAGCTTAGGAGGTAGCGGGTACAATGAGCAGTTCTTC. It is translated as CASSLGGSGYNEQFF. Full variable domain (missing parts from reference TRBV7-2 and TRBJ2-1): GAGVSQSPSNKVTEKGKDVELRCDPISGHTALYWYRQSLGQGLEFLIYFQGNSAPDKSGLPSDRFSAERTGGSVSTLTIQRTQQEDSAVYLCASSLGGSGYNEQFFGPGTRLTVL.

This chain connects TRBV12-5 to TRBJ2-1; 8 bases line up with TRBD1. The trim removed 0 bases at V and 2 bases at J, leaving 0 bases unmatched. CDR3 length equals 15 residues. CDR1 and CDR2 (germline): LGHNT, FRNRAP. In DNA, the CDR3 is TGTGCTAGTGGTTTGGTACAGGGGGCCTACAATGAGCAGTTCTTC. Translation: CASGLVQGAYNEQFF.

This clone occurred once. This rearrangement joins TRBV28 to TRBJ2-5; D is ambiguous. This CDR3 has 14 amino acids. CDR1 is MDHEN, CDR2 SYDVKM, per germline. V lost 3 bases to trimming and J lost 4 bases, with 12 bases between them. The CDR3 DNA is TGTGCCAGCAGTTTGGGTGGAGTTGGAGAGACCCAGTACTTC. Encoded protein: CASSLGGVGETQYF.

This clone was seen a handful of times. The V and J genes are TRBV7-8 and TRBJ2-2, with D possibly being TRBD1 (6 bases). Deletions cut 3 bases from V and 4 bases from J, with 24 bases between. The germline V gene has CDR1 SGHVS and CDR2 FQNEAQ. This CDR3 contains 19 residues. The CDR3 loop is CASSLGYRELPPLTGELFF. The CDR3 DNA sequence: TGTGCCAGCAGCTTGGGTTACAGGGAACTTCCACCCCTCACCGGGGAGCTGTTTTTT.

Turning to this clone: Other nucleotide sequences from this sample produce the same CDR3. The V gene is TRBV27, the J gene TRBJ1-1; 10 positions match TRBD1. The CDR3 extends over 14 amino acids. V was pared by 5 bases and J by 8 bases, with 8 bases of the junction left unmatched. CDR1 and CDR2 (germline): MNHEY, SMNVEV (reference sequence). For the CDR3, the DNA is TGTGCCAGCAGTAACCTCGGACAGGGGGGAGAAGCTTTCTTT. It codes for CASSNLGQGGEAFF.

CDR3 bases: TGTGCCAGCATCCCAGTTGTGACAGGGGGCAGGTTCACTGAAGCTTTCTTT. This codes for CASIPVVTGGRFTEAFF. This chain uses TRBV27 with TRBJ1-1; 10 bases are a match to TRBD1. Unmatched junction bases numbered 15, after V lost 7 bases and J lost 4 bases. Germline V gene lookup returns CDR1 MNHEY and CDR2 SMNVEV (reference sequence). The CDR3 totals 17 residues.

This sequence joins TRBV19 and TRBJ1-2, with 7 bases aligning to TRBD1. Unmatched junction bases numbered 4, after V lost 3 bases and J lost 3 bases. The germline V gene encodes CDR1 LNHDA and CDR2 SQIVND (reference sequence). The CDR3 loop spans 14 amino acids. The CDR3 loop reads CASSIAGGYYGYTF. The CDR3, as DNA: TGTGCCAGTAGTATCGCAGGGGGATACTATGGCTACACCTTC.

This clone showed up just once. This rearrangement joins TRBV18 to TRBJ1-2; D possibly corresponds to TRBD1 (6 bases). In germline, CDR1 is KGHSH, CDR2 LQKENI. The V and J ends lost 2 bases and 6 bases respectively, with 10 bases between them. This CDR3 is built from 13 residues. Here the CDR3 reads CASSPSPGDGYTF. As DNA, the CDR3 is TGTGCCAGCTCACCATCGCCAGGGGATGGCTACACCTTC.

The V gene is TRBV2, the J gene TRBJ1-5; 7 positions match TRBD1. V lost 6 bases and J lost 2; bases outside the gene matches: 22. Per the germline V gene, CDR1 is SNHLY and CDR2 is FYNNEI. The CDR3 covers 20 residues. CDR3 sequence reads: CASRQGPRDSPLGGNQPQHF. The CDR3 coding sequence is TGTGCCAGCAGGCAAGGGCCCCGGGACAGCCCCCTAGGAGGCAATCAGCCCCAGCATTTT.

The genes are TRBV5-6 and TRBJ2-2, with D possibly TRBD1 on 5 matching bases. The CDR3 has 13 residues. V lost 6 bases and J lost 1, with 7 bases in between. Germline V gene data show CDR1 as SGHDT and CDR2 as YYEEEE. The CDR3 DNA reads TGTGCCAGCAAGCAGGGGAACACCGGGGAGCTGTTTTTT. It is translated as CASKQGNTGELFF.

The chain recombines TRBV7-9 with TRBJ1-2, with D unresolved. Trimming stripped 4 bases from V and 7 bases from J, with 10 bases between. CDR1 and CDR2 from the germline V gene are SEHNR and FQNEAQ (reference sequence). The CDR3 is 12 amino acids. The CDR3 protein is CASSYFEGGYTF. The DNA of the CDR3 is TGTGCCAGCAGCTATTTCGAGGGTGGCTACACCTTC.

The V gene is TRBV2, the J gene TRBJ2-3, with 14 bases that match TRBD2. The CDR3 loop spans 15 amino acids. V was clipped by 7 bases and J by 7 bases; unmatched bases: 7. Germline CDR1 is SNHLY and CDR2 is FYNNEI. CDR3 coding DNA: TGTGCCAGCACCGGGGGACTAGCGGGGGCATATACGCAGTATTTT. Translating it yields CASTGGLAGAYTQYF.

The chain uses TRBV5-4 and TRBJ2-5; TRBD2 matches at 7 bases. CDR1 is SGHNT and CDR2 is YYREEE in the germline V gene (reference sequence). The V and J ends lost 10 bases and 0 bases, in that order; junction bases with no gene match: 9. The CDR3 is 14 residues long. The CDR3 here is CAGGGAGNQETQYF. CDR3 DNA: TGTGCCGGTGGAGGAGCGGGGAACCAAGAGACCCAGTACTTC.

This clone was recorded only once. The chain joins TRBV5-6 to TRBJ1-1; possibly TRBD1 for D (6 bases). The V end lost 9 bases, the J end lost 3 bases, and 15 bases lay between the germline ends. The CDR3 extends over 13 amino acids. The V gene's germline CDR1 is SGHDT and CDR2 YYEEEE. CDR3 in DNA: TGTGCCACCGCCCGGGGGGCTTACACTGAAGCTTTCTTT. It codes for CATARGAYTEAFF.

This chain joins TRBV9 and TRBJ2-3; 9 nucleotides match TRBD2. V shed 0 bases and J 4 bases; nucleotides not matched to a gene: 9. Germline V CDR1 and CDR2: SGDLS, YYNGEE. CDR3 length equals 17 residues. CDR3 in amino acids: CASSVGAGGGVADTQYF. CDR3 DNA: TGTGCCAGCAGCGTAGGGGCGGGCGGGGGGGTTGCAGATACGCAGTATTTT.

The V and J genes are TRBV27 and TRBJ2-5; no definite D call. The DNA matches TRBJ2-7 better at its end, which makes the J call doubtful. This CDR3 is 15 amino acids long. CDR1 is MNHEY, CDR2 SMNVEV, per germline (reference sequence). For the CDR3, the DNA is TGTGCCAGCAGTTTATCCGGCGGCAACTCCTACGAGCAGTACTTC. Its translation is CASSLSGGNSYEQYF.

The CDR3 sequence: CAWSGTAGTVYGYTF. In DNA form, the CDR3 reads TGTGCCTGGAGTGGGACTGCCGGGACAGTCTATGGCTACACCTTC. V usage is TRBV30 and J usage is TRBJ1-2; 7 bases fit TRBD1. The V gene's germline CDR1 is GTSNPN and CDR2 SVGIG (reference sequence). Germline trimming cut 1 base from V and 4 bases from J; bases unmatched to any gene: 9. The CDR3 is 15 residues long.

Turning to this clone: Other DNA sequences within the sample encode an identical CDR3. The J gene is TRBJ1-6, the V gene TRBV30; possibly TRBD1 for D (6 bases). The germline CDR1 and CDR2 sequences are GTSNPN and SVGIG (reference sequence). Between the trimmed V and J ends, which lost 4 bases and 5 bases, there was a span of 12 bases. This CDR3 contains 14 residues. The CDR3 DNA sequence: TGTGCCTGGATGGACAGCAGTCATAATTCACCCCTCCACTTT. Translated: CAWMDSSHNSPLHF. Full variable domain (remainder filled in from reference TRBV30 and TRBJ1-6): SQTIHQWPATLVQPVGSPLSLECTVEGTSNPNLYWYRQAAGRGLQLLFYSVGIGQISSEVPQNLSASRPQDRQFILSSKKLLLSDSGFYLCAWMDSSHNSPLHFGNGTRLTVT.

The chain has TRBV10-3 and TRBJ2-6; tentatively, D is TRBD2 (6 bases). Germline CDR1 ENHRY, CDR2 SYGVKD. Trimming shortened V by 0 bases and J by 1 base, and 13 bases separated the two germline ends. This CDR3 has 18 amino acids. CDR3 bases: TGTGCCATCAGTGAGTCTGGGGGGATTAGTTCTGGGGCCAACGTCCTGACTTTC. This encodes CAISESGGISSGANVLTF.

The chain joins TRBV9 to TRBJ1-1, with 10 positions matching TRBD1. Per the germline V gene, CDR1 is SGDLS and CDR2 is YYNGEE. CDR3 length equals 14 residues. V dropped 3 bases and J dropped 8; count of bases not matched to a gene: 7. The CDR3 spells CASSASGTGEEAFF. The CDR3 bases are TGTGCCAGCAGCGCCTCCGGGACAGGGGAAGAAGCTTTCTTT.

V is TRBV11-2 and J is TRBJ2-1; TRBD1 aligns across 8 bases. This CDR3 region has 16 residues. The V gene's germline CDR1 is SGHAT and CDR2 FQNNGV. V was clipped by 5 bases and J by 3 bases; unmatched bases: 9. The CDR3: CASSPGQGEIYNEQFF. The CDR3 bases are TGTGCCAGCAGCCCCGGACAGGGAGAGATCTACAATGAGCAGTTCTTC.

Worth noting for this clone: At one of its ends the junction is not consistent with the germline gene, which may arise from a read error. V usage is TRBV7-9 and J usage is TRBJ2-7, with 7 bases that match TRBD1. The CDR3 is 13 residues long. From germline, CDR1 is SEHNR and CDR2 FQNEAQ (reference sequence). The CDR3 DNA reads TGTTCCAGCAGCTCGGGACAGAACTACGAGCAGTACTTC. Translated, it gives CSSSSGQNYEQYF.

V is TRBV9 and J is TRBJ2-5, with 8 positions matching TRBD2. The J call may be mistaken, given a closer DNA end match to TRBJ2-7. This CDR3 has 14 residues. Germline-derived CDR1 and CDR2 are SGDLS and YYNGEE. CDR3 sequence: CASSVAGTSYEQYF. DNA of the CDR3: TGTGCCAGCAGCGTTGCCGGGACTAGCTACGAGCAGTACTTC.

This sequence joins TRBV27 and TRBJ2-7, with D possibly being TRBD2 (5 bases). Germline V gives CDR1 MNHEY, CDR2 SMNVEV (reference sequence). V lost 0 bases, J lost 5 bases, and 14 bases lay in between. The CDR3 runs 15 residues. CDR3 nucleotides: TGTGCCAGCAGTTTATCGGGAGAGCGCCTGGACGAGCAGTACTTC. It translates to CASSLSGERLDEQYF.